The 21 T cell receptor beta chains listed next were all sequenced from one sample in a study of CD8+CD57+ T cells in acquired aplastic anemia. The use of genomic DNA as template underpinned the TCR beta VDJ and CDR3 profiling. MiXCR, run by TCRdb on the reads, gives a single entry per CDR3 protein. The sample has 270,000 or so distinct CDR3 sequences, about 80% seen once. CD8+CD57+ cell expansion had been shown by flow cytometry in patients chosen for sequencing. The sequenced sample consisted of sorted CD4+, CD8+, or CD8+CD57+ T cells (not recorded which) from PBMCs. These receptors came from a human donor with aplastic anemia.

As to this clonotype: Compared with germline, one end of the junction differs, possibly owing to a read error. The chain couples TRBV15 to TRBJ2-3; D is tentatively TRBD1 or TRBD2 (6 bases each). The CDR3 is made up of 13 amino acids. CDR1 and CDR2 (germline): LNHNV, YYDKDF (reference sequence). The CDR3 DNA is TGTGCCACCAGGGACGGGGGCACAGCTACGCAGTATTTC. Its translation is CATRDGGTATQYF.

This clonotype was seen a single time. Lacking the conserved final phenylalanine or tryptophan, this CDR3 likely reflects a read error. It is unclear where the CDR3 begins or ends on the DNA, so no DNA is shown, and the CDR3 is as TCRdb lists it. V gene TRBV2 combines with J gene TRBJ1-2; the table's D gene call, TRBD1, was not cross checked with the DNA. With termini counted, the CDR3 has 16 amino acids. The germline CDR1 and CDR2 sequences are SNHLY and FYNNEI. The CDR3 sequence: CASSGWRDSIYGYTFG.

The rearrangement joins TRBV7-8 to TRBJ2-2, with TRBD1 matching 11 bases. The CDR3 is 15 amino acids. Germline values: CDR1 SGHVS, CDR2 FQNEAQ. V dropped 5 bases and J dropped 4; count of bases not matched to a gene: 3. The CDR3 loop is CASSRTGGGTGELFF. As DNA, the CDR3 is TGTGCCAGCAGCCGGACAGGGGGCGGCACCGGGGAGCTGTTTTTT.

V and J are TRBV5-6 and TRBJ2-7, with 7 positions matching TRBD1. Germline V gene lookup returns CDR1 SGHDT and CDR2 YYEEEE. The CDR3 is 18 residues long. The CDR3 region is CASSLQRDGTALSYVQYV. The CDR3 nucleotides are TGTGCCAGCAGCTTGCAGAGGGACGGGACAGCCCTTTCCTACGTGCAGTACGTC.

The chain couples TRBV11-3 to TRBJ2-3; 9 bases match TRBD1. Germline loops: CDR1 SGHNT, CDR2 YENEEA. The CDR3 contains 21 residues. Unmatched junction bases numbered 22, after V lost 0 bases and J lost 6 bases. The CDR3 spells CASSLELTGQGILRSPDTQYF. The CDR3 region has the DNA TGTGCCAGCAGCTTAGAGCTGACAGGACAGGGGATCCTTCGATCCCCGGATACGCAGTATTTT.

This clonotype was detected only a few times. The chain uses TRBV19 and TRBJ2-7; 9 bases agree with TRBD2. After removal of 5 bases from V and 3 bases from J, the junction contained 8 bases not matched to a gene. The CDR3 covers 15 residues. Germline CDR1 and CDR2: LNHDA and SQIVND (reference sequence). CDR3 in DNA: TGTGCCAGTAGTTCCTTAGCGGGGGAGGTCTACGAGCAGTACTTC. It is translated as CASSSLAGEVYEQYF.

The rearrangement uses TRBV9 and TRBJ1-2, with D hard to call. Per germline, CDR1 SGDLS and CDR2 YYNGEE. Deletions cut 4 bases from V and 7 bases from J, with 14 bases between. The CDR3 runs to 13 residues. In DNA, the CDR3 is TGTGCCAGCAGCCAAGGCGTGGAAGGTGGCTACACCTTC. This codes for CASSQGVEGGYTF.

This clonotype turned up a few times. The chain carries TRBV15 and TRBJ2-3; D is perhaps TRBD1 (5 bases). The end of the DNA aligns better with TRBJ2-5, so the J call may be wrong. Per the germline V gene, CDR1 is LNHNV and CDR2 is YYDKDF (reference sequence). The CDR3 has 14 residues. The CDR3: CATSRGGETDTQYF. The CDR3 DNA is TGTGCCACCAGCAGGGGCGGCGAGACAGATACCCAGTACTTC.

A word on this clonotype: One end of the junction fails to match germline, which may point to a read error. The chain has TRBV7-3 and TRBJ2-1, with D tentatively TRBD1 or TRBD2 (5 bases each). The CDR3 loop spans 13 amino acids. CDR1 is SGHTA, CDR2 FQGTGA, per germline. The CDR3 DNA follows: TGTGCCAGCAGCTTTCGGAGAAGCGAGGGGCACGACTTC. It yields the protein CASSFRRSEGHDF.

This clonotype was counted between two and nine times. The genes are TRBV2 and TRBJ2-1; 11 bases fit TRBD2. The ends lost 6 bases at V and 8 bases at J; junction bases unmatched: 9. Germline values: CDR1 SNHLY, CDR2 FYNNEI. CDR3 length equals 15 residues. The chain's CDR3 is CASRDSSGGSDEQFF. CDR3 nucleotide sequence: TGTGCCAGCAGAGACTCTAGCGGGGGGAGCGATGAGCAGTTCTTC. The full variable domain, with the rest looked up from reference TRBV2 and TRBJ2-1, is EPEVTQTPSHQVTQMGQEVILRCVPISNHLYFYWYRQILGQKVEFLVSFYNNEISEKSEIFDDQFSVERPDGSNFTLKIRSTKLEDSAMYFCASRDSSGGSDEQFFGPGTRLTVL.

This clonotype has a single count. The V and J genes are TRBV2 and TRBJ1-1; D not resolved. The CDR3 covers 12 residues. V was pared by 3 bases and J by 5 bases, with 7 bases between. The germline V gene encodes CDR1 SNHLY and CDR2 FYNNEI. CDR3 sequence: CASSDYATEAFF. DNA of the CDR3: TGTGCCAGCAGTGACTACGCGACTGAAGCTTTCTTT.

The CDR3 DNA is TGTGCCATCCGGGGCGGCAATAATTCACCCCTCCACTTT. It is translated as CAIRGGNNSPLHF. This chain joins TRBV28 and TRBJ1-6; possibly TRBD1 for D (5 bases). Trimming left V 10 bases short and J 5 bases short, with 12 bases between. There are 13 residues in the CDR3. The germline V gene encodes CDR1 MDHEN and CDR2 SYDVKM.

This clonotype was seen repeatedly, ten times or more. This rearrangement joins TRBV7-9 to TRBJ1-1, with D possibly matching TRBD1 (5 bases). Trimming took 4 bases from V and 0 from J, leaving 12 bases between them. The CDR3 is 15 amino acids. CDR1 SEHNR and CDR2 FQNEAQ come from the germline V gene (reference sequence). The CDR3 nucleotides read TGTGCCAGCAGCTCTCCAGGGCAACTGAACACTGAAGCTTTCTTT. This encodes CASSSPGQLNTEAFF.

The chain joins TRBV7-3 to TRBJ2-1; D call uncertain. The V gene's germline CDR1 is SGHTA and CDR2 FQGTGA. Trimming removed 2 bases from V and 9 bases from J, with 11 bases in between. CDR3 length: 13 residues. For the CDR3, the DNA is TGTGCCAGCAGCTTAGTTGGTGCTAGTGAGCAGTTCTTC. Translated, it gives CASSLVGASEQFF.

Worth noting for this clonotype: Germline is not matched at one junction end, which may reflect a read error. The CDR3 DNA reads as TGTGCCAGCAGCCATAGAGGCGCGGCGCAGCCGTACGTCTTT. Encoded protein: CASSHRGAAQPYVF. The V call is TRBV7-2, the J call TRBJ2-3, with D unresolved. CDR3 size: 14 residues. Germline assignment: CDR1 SGHTA and CDR2 FQGNSA.

The chain joins TRBV7-3 to TRBJ1-1; D gene unclear. Per germline, CDR1 SGHTA and CDR2 FQGTGA. Trimming cost V 8 bases and J 14 bases, with 30 bases left between them. There are 15 residues in the CDR3. CDR3 DNA: TGTGCCAGCTCAAGAGATGCCAACGCCGTTGAAGACTGGTTCTTT. Amino acids: CASSRDANAVEDWFF.

As concerns this clonotype: No conserved phenylalanine or tryptophan ends this CDR3, so it is likely a read error. The limits of the CDR3 on the DNA are not certain, so only TCRdb's listed CDR3 is given. The rearrangement joins TRBV7-9 to TRBJ1-2; TRBD1 is taken as the D call from the table, unchecked against the DNA. Termini included, the CDR3 measures 13 amino acids. Germline loops: CDR1 SEHNR, CDR2 FQNEAQ (reference sequence). CDR3 loop: CASSLAGRPDTNY.

The chain couples TRBV7-9 to TRBJ1-2, with unresolved D. Germline-derived CDR1 and CDR2 are SEHNR and FQNEAQ (reference sequence). This CDR3 spans 11 amino acids. V lost 6 bases, J lost 5 bases, and 7 bases lay in between. The CDR3 protein is CASSTTYGYTF. The CDR3 DNA sequence: TGTGCCAGCAGTACCACGTATGGCTACACCTTC.

For this clonotype: One junction end does not reproduce the germline sequence, and a read error may be involved. The rearrangement links TRBV2 to TRBJ2-1, with D possibly called TRBD1 or TRBD2 (6 bases each). Germline V CDR1 and CDR2: SNHLY, FYNNEI. This CDR3 is 16 amino acids long. The CDR3 DNA reads as TGTGCCAGCAGGGAGGGGGGCGGAAACGGTCAGGATTTGCAGCTCTTC. Amino acid sequence: CASREGGGNGQDLQLF.

For this clonotype: The junction departs from the called germline gene at one end, perhaps through a read error. The V and J genes are TRBV19 and TRBJ1-5; a weak D match, TRBD1 (6 bases). This CDR3 has 15 residues. Germline V gene sequence: CDR1 LNHDA, CDR2 SQIVND (reference sequence). The DNA for the CDR3 is TGTGCCAGTAGTATGGGGGGGCTAACCTACAAGGAGCAGTTTTTC. Translated: CASSMGGLTYKEQFF.

This clonotype has just one count. V usage is TRBV25-1 and J usage is TRBJ2-3; tentatively, D is TRBD1 or TRBD2 (6 bases each). The V end was cut by 4 bases, the J end by 2 bases, with 7 bases between. This CDR3 comprises 13 residues. The germline V gene encodes CDR1 MGHDK and CDR2 SYGVNS. This chain's CDR3 is CASSGGATDTQYF. For the CDR3, the DNA is TGTGCCAGCAGTGGGGGGGCCACAGATACGCAGTATTTT.